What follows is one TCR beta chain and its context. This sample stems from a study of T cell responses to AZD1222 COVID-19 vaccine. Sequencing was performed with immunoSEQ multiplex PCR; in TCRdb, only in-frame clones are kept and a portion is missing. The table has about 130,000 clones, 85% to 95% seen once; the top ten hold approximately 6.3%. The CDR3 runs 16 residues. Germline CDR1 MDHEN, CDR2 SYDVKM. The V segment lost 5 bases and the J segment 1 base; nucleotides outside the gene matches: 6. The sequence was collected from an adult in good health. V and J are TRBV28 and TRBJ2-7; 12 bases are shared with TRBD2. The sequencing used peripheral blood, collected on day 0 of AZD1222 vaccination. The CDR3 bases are TGTGCCAGCAGTCCAGGCGGACTAGCGGGATCCTACGAGCAGTACTTC. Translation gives CASSPGGLAGSYEQYF.